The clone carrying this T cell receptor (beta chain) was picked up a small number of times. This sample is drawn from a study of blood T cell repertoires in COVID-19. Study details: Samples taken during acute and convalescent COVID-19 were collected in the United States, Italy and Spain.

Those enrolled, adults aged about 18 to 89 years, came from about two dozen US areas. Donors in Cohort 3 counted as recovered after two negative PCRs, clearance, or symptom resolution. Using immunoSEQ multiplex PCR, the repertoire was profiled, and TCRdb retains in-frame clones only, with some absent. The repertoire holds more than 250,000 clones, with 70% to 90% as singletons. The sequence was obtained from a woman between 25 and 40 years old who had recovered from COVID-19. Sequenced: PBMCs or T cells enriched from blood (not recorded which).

As DNA, the CDR3 is TGTGCCAGCAGTTTTGCGGGACTAGCGGGGTCGTACACAGATACGCAGTATTTT. Its protein is CASSFAGLAGSYTDTQYF. This chain uses TRBV28 with TRBJ2-3, with 13 bases lining up with TRBD2. V lost 3 bases and J lost 2; bases outside the gene matches: 8. The germline CDR1 and CDR2 sequences are MDHEN and SYDVKM. The CDR3 is 18 amino acids.